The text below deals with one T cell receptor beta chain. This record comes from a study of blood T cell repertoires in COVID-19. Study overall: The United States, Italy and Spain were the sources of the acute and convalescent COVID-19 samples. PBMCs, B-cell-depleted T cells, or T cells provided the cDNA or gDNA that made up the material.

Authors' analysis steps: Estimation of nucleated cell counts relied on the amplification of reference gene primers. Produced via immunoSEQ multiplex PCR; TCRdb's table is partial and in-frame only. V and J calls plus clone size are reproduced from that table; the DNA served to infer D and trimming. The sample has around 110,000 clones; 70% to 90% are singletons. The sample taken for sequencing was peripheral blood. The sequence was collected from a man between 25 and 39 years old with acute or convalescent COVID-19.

The CDR3 is CASSLGGTNEKLFF. The CDR3 DNA follows: TGCGCCAGCAGCTTGGGGGGGACAAATGAAAAACTGTTTTTT. V is TRBV5-1 and J is TRBJ1-4; possibly TRBD1 for D (6 bases). From germline, CDR1 is SGHRS and CDR2 YFSETQ. This CDR3 spans 14 amino acids. Trimming removed 0 bases at V and 5 bases at J, with 8 bases between.